The 5 T cell receptor beta chains in this list originate from one sample, sequenced in a study of shared clonotypes between healthy human individuals. Assay: immunoSEQ multiplex PCR; the TCRdb copy retains only in-frame clones and omits some. The table records nearly 1,000,000 clones, over 60% of them present only once. The source material was memory CD4+ T cells sorted from blood. The subset is: CD45RA-negative fraction. The receptors were gathered from a man aged 18 to 35 in good health.

V gene TRBV28 combines with J gene TRBJ2-5, with D possibly matching TRBD1 (5 bases). The CDR3 is made up of 14 amino acids. V was clipped by 2 bases and J by 7 bases, with 14 bases between them. Germline CDR1 and CDR2: MDHEN and SYDVKM. The CDR3 DNA is TGTGCCAGCAGTTTACCTCTGGGGCCAAGGACCCAGTACTTC. Amino acid sequence: CASSLPLGPRTQYF.

This sequence joins TRBV6-1 and TRBJ1-1, with D tentatively TRBD1 (6 bases). Germline V CDR1 and CDR2: MNHNS, SASEGT. Trimming stripped 5 bases from V and 4 bases from J, with 11 bases between. The CDR3 runs 13 residues. CDR3 residues: CASSTDRGTEAFF. Here the CDR3 DNA reads TGTGCCAGCAGTACGGACAGAGGCACTGAAGCTTTCTTT.

The chain couples TRBV21-1 to TRBJ1-6; TRBD1, the D gene given by the table, was not confirmed from the DNA. TRBV21-1 is annotated as a pseudogene. This CDR3 has 21 amino acids. The CDR3 DNA reads as TGTGCCAGCAGCAAAGGGGTGACAGGGCAATATACAAACTCCTATAATTCACCCCTCCACTTT. Protein: CASSKGVTGQYTNSYNSPLHF.

V is TRBV27 and J is TRBJ1-5; a weak D match, TRBD1 (5 bases). V lost 4 bases and J 7 bases, leaving 17 bases between the germline ends. The CDR3 covers 15 residues. Germline V gene data show CDR1 as MNHEY and CDR2 as SMNVEV (reference sequence). CDR3 bases: TGTGCCAGCAGTTACGGGGGACTTGGAGAGCAGCCCCAGCATTTT. Its protein product is CASSYGGLGEQPQHF.

V gene TRBV6-7 combines with J gene TRBJ2-2; TRBD2 might be the D (5 bases). TRBV6-7 is an ORF, and what it does is uncertain. V was cut by 3 bases and J by 2 bases, with 16 bases left in between. There are 17 residues in the CDR3. CDR3 DNA: TGTGCCAGCAGTTATGAGGGATTTGAGGTCAACACCGGGGAGCTGTTTTTT. Its protein product is CASSYEGFEVNTGELFF.